These 27 T cell receptor beta chains were all obtained from the same sample, sequenced in a study of cytomegalovirus exposure and HLA in healthy donors. PCR employed 60 Vbeta and 13 Jbeta primers. Libraries were prepared by immunoSEQ multiplex PCR; TCRdb keeps only in-frame clonotypes and omits some of them. In the table there are approximately 120,000 clones, about a sixth of which are singletons. Sequencing was performed on PBMCs. The receptors stem from a female donor in good health and CMV-seropositive.

The CDR3 here is CASSVQSTGGETQYF. CDR3 DNA sequence: TGTGCCAGCAGCGTGCAATCGACAGGTGGGGAGACCCAGTACTTC. V gene TRBV7-7 combines with J gene TRBJ2-5; a possible D gene is TRBD1 (6 bases). In germline, CDR1 is SSHAT, CDR2 FNYEAQ (reference sequence). Trimming removed 5 bases at V and 5 bases at J, with 18 bases between. The CDR3 spans 15 residues.

This chain connects TRBV27 to TRBJ1-1; tentatively, D is TRBD1 (5 bases). Germline V lookup: CDR1 MNHEY, CDR2 SMNVEV (reference sequence). The CDR3 is 15 residues long. Deletions cut 0 bases from V and 1 base from J, with 9 bases between. The CDR3 loop reads CASSLSRGWNTEAFF. CDR3 DNA: TGTGCCAGCAGTTTATCTAGGGGCTGGAACACTGAAGCTTTCTTT.

Only a few counts were recorded for this clone. V is TRBV7-2 and J is TRBJ2-5; perhaps TRBD2 as D (6 bases). CDR1 is SGHTA, CDR2 FQGNSA, per germline. Trimming removed 2 bases at V and 5 bases at J, with 15 bases between. CDR3 length: 15 residues. CDR3 protein: CASSLSSSDWETQYF. The CDR3 coding sequence is TGTGCCAGCAGCTTATCTTCTAGCGACTGGGAGACCCAGTACTTC. Variable domain in full (rest from reference TRBV7-2 and TRBJ2-5): GAGVSQSPSNKVTEKGKDVELRCDPISGHTALYWYRQSLGQGLEFLIYFQGNSAPDKSGLPSDRFSAERTGGSVSTLTIQRTQQEDSAVYLCASSLSSSDWETQYFGPGTRLLVL.

This chain links TRBV12-5 with TRBJ1-5, with a possible D match to TRBD1 (6 bases). Germline CDR1 LGHNT, CDR2 FRNRAP. CDR3 length equals 13 residues. Trimming shortened V by 4 bases and J by 7 bases, and 11 bases separated the two germline ends. As DNA, the CDR3 is TGTGCTAGTGGTTCGCGGACAGAACAGCCCCAGCATTTT. Protein product: CASGSRTEQPQHF. Full variable domain (rest looked up from reference TRBV12-5 and TRBJ1-5): DARVTQTPRHKVTEMGQEVTMRCQPILGHNTVFWYRQTMMQGLELLAYFRNRAPLDDSGMPKDRFSAEMPDATLATLKIQPSEPRDSAVYFCASGSRTEQPQHFGDGTRLSIL.

The V call is TRBV28, the J call TRBJ2-5; the D gene is possibly TRBD2 (6 bases). The CDR3 spans 13 residues. Trimming took off 7 bases at V and 5 bases at J, with 14 bases between the two ends. Germline CDR1 MDHEN, CDR2 SYDVKM. CDR3 in DNA: TGTGCCAGCACCCTGGCGGGACGGGAGACCCAGTACTTC. Translated: CASTLAGRETQYF.

The rearrangement links TRBV29-1 to TRBJ2-1; D may be TRBD2 (5 bases). The V and J ends lost 6 bases and 0 bases respectively, with 12 bases between them. Per the germline V gene, CDR1 is SQVTM and CDR2 is ANQGSEA. The CDR3 length is 14 residues. The DNA for the CDR3 is TGCAGCGTCAATATAGCGATCTCCTACAATGAGCAGTTCTTC. It translates to CSVNIAISYNEQFF.

The chain links TRBV19 to TRBJ1-1, with TRBD1 as a possible D gene (6 bases). V was shortened by 3 bases and J by 4 bases, with 12 bases between the two germline ends. The germline CDR1 and CDR2 sequences are LNHDA and SQIVND (reference sequence). The CDR3 length is 14 residues. The CDR3 spells CASSMQGPGTEAFF. The CDR3 nucleotides are TGTGCCAGTAGTATGCAGGGGCCGGGCACTGAAGCTTTCTTT.

The chain is built from TRBV4-3 and TRBJ2-7; 7 nucleotides line up with TRBD2. V dropped 0 bases and J dropped 5; count of bases not matched to a gene: 16. This CDR3 has 18 amino acids. Germline CDR1 is LGHNA and CDR2 is YSLEER. In DNA form, the CDR3 reads TGCGCCAGCAGCCAAGATAATGGGACTACCCCATCAGCCGACGAGCAGTACTTC. It yields the protein CASSQDNGTTPSADEQYF.

The table lists this clone with a few counts. V and J are TRBV29-1 and TRBJ2-7, with TRBD2 identical over 9 bases. The trim removed 3 bases at V and 1 base at J, leaving 10 bases unmatched. This CDR3 is built from 16 residues. CDR1 is SQVTM, CDR2 ANQGSEA, per germline. DNA for the CDR3: TGCAGCGTTGATCGGCGGGCGACTAGCGGTTCCTACGAGCAGTACTTC. Amino acids: CSVDRRATSGSYEQYF.

A few counts support this clone. The chain has TRBV5-5 and TRBJ2-1; 14 bases fit TRBD2. Germline assignment: CDR1 SGHKS and CDR2 YYEKEE (reference sequence). The CDR3 length is 15 residues. V lost 4 bases and J lost 9; bases outside the gene matches: 6. The CDR3 here is CASSAGLAGVVEQFF. The CDR3 nucleotides are TGTGCCAGCAGCGCGGGACTAGCGGGAGTGGTTGAGCAGTTCTTC.

The J gene is TRBJ2-5, the V gene TRBV5-4; weak D call: TRBD1 (6 bases). Germline CDR1 reads SGHNT; CDR2 reads YYREEE (reference sequence). V was clipped by 4 bases and J by 2 bases, with 12 bases between them. The CDR3 runs to 14 residues. The CDR3 sequence is CASSTGQIQETQYF. The CDR3 DNA reads as TGTGCCAGCAGCACCGGACAGATACAAGAGACCCAGTACTTC.

CDR3 protein: CASSLGGQLYGYTF. DNA for the CDR3: TGTGCCAGCAGCTTGGGGGGACAGCTATATGGCTACACCTTC. The chain links TRBV7-2 to TRBJ1-2; 7 positions agree with TRBD1. The CDR3 runs to 14 residues. Germline CDR1 and CDR2: SGHTA and FQGNSA. J lost 5 bases, V lost 3 bases, and 6 bases had no gene match. Together with reference TRBV7-2 and TRBJ1-2, the CDR3 gives the full variable domain: GAGVSQSPSNKVTEKGKDVELRCDPISGHTALYWYRQSLGQGLEFLIYFQGNSAPDKSGLPSDRFSAERTGGSVSTLTIQRTQQEDSAVYLCASSLGGQLYGYTFGSGTRLTVV.

This clone was found a few times. The V call is TRBV28, the J call TRBJ1-1; D is unresolved. The V and J ends lost 6 bases and 4 bases respectively, with 12 bases between them. This CDR3 region has 13 residues. CDR1 is MDHEN and CDR2 is SYDVKM in the germline V gene. CDR3 sequence: CASSPAPGTEAFF. The CDR3 DNA sequence: TGTGCCAGCAGCCCGGCCCCAGGCACTGAAGCTTTCTTT.

Only a few counts were recorded for this clone. The chain joins TRBV6-5 to TRBJ2-3; 7 bases align to TRBD2. CDR3 size: 16 residues. CDR1 and CDR2 from the germline V gene are MNHEY and SVGAGI. V lost 0 bases, J lost 4 bases, and 7 bases stayed unmatched. The CDR3 nucleotides are TGTGCCAGCAGTTACTCGACTAGCAGTCCTCCAGATACGCAGTATTTT. Its translation is CASSYSTSSPPDTQYF.

V gene TRBV28 combines with J gene TRBJ1-4; 8 nucleotides match TRBD1. Germline CDR1 and CDR2: MDHEN and SYDVKM. Trimming removed 6 bases from V and 4 bases from J; junction bases left unmatched: 7. This CDR3 is built from 15 residues. The CDR3 loop is CASRPDRADNEKLFF. The CDR3 DNA is TGTGCCAGCAGGCCGGACAGGGCCGATAATGAAAAACTGTTTTTT.

The rearrangement links TRBV13 to TRBJ1-2; 9 nucleotides agree with TRBD1. The germline CDR1 and CDR2 sequences are PRHDT and FYEKMQ (reference sequence). V shed 5 bases, J shed 4 bases, and the junction held 8 bases outside the gene matches. The CDR3 spans 15 residues. CDR3 coding DNA: TGTGCCAGCAGCCTAACAGGGGGCCGCGGCTATGGCTACACCTTC. Translated, it gives CASSLTGGRGYGYTF.

The sample holds a few counts of this clone. The genes are TRBV9 and TRBJ2-7; 9 bases agree with TRBD2. CDR1 and CDR2 from the germline V gene are SGDLS and YYNGEE. With V trimmed by 1 base and J by 5 bases, 10 bases remained unmatched. The CDR3 covers 16 residues. This CDR3 reads CASSVSRTSVINEQYF. CDR3 in DNA: TGTGCCAGCAGCGTATCTAGGACTAGCGTTATTAACGAGCAGTACTTC.

This clone was seen more than once but under ten times. The rearrangement uses TRBV28 and TRBJ2-1; D gene ambiguous. The CDR3 covers 16 residues. Trimming left V 5 bases short and J 0 bases short, with 14 bases between. The germline V gene has CDR1 MDHEN and CDR2 SYDVKM. In DNA form, the CDR3 reads TGTGCCAGCAGTGGCCTGGGCGTACTCTCCTACAATGAGCAGTTCTTC. It is translated as CASSGLGVLSYNEQFF.

This chain joins TRBV6-6 and TRBJ2-5; 11 bases align to TRBD1. Germline lookup yields CDR1 MNHNY and CDR2 SVGAGI (reference sequence). The length of the CDR3 is 15 residues. V gave up 7 bases and J gave up 4 bases; unmatched junction bases: 8. Written as DNA, the CDR3 is TGTGCCAGCAAAGCCGGACAGGGGGCGGGAGAGACCCAGTACTTC. Protein product: CASKAGQGAGETQYF.

This clone was seen a handful of times. This chain uses TRBV19 with TRBJ1-1; 7 bases agree with TRBD1. This CDR3 is built from 15 residues. Trimming took 5 bases from V and 1 from J; bases not matched to a gene: 7. The V gene's germline CDR1 is LNHDA and CDR2 SQIVND (reference sequence). The CDR3 reads CASSEDRVGNTEAFF. The DNA for the CDR3 is TGTGCCAGTAGTGAAGACAGGGTAGGGAACACTGAAGCTTTCTTT.

This clone showed up just a few times. The rearrangement joins TRBV19 to TRBJ2-5; TRBD1 agrees at 7 bases. CDR3 length equals 12 residues. V lost 4 bases to trimming and J lost 4 bases; unmatched junction nucleotides: 0. Per the germline V gene, CDR1 is LNHDA and CDR2 is SQIVND (reference sequence). The CDR3 is CASSRDRETQYF. CDR3 in DNA: TGTGCCAGTAGTAGGGACAGAGAGACCCAGTACTTC.

The gene calls are TRBV5-8 and TRBJ2-7; possibly TRBD2 for D (6 bases). Germline-derived CDR1 and CDR2 are SGHTS and YDEGEE. This CDR3 has 14 residues. Between the trimmed V and J ends, which lost 3 bases and 3 bases, there was a span of 13 bases. CDR3: CASSYGGGGYEQYF. CDR3 in DNA: TGTGCCAGCAGCTATGGGGGAGGAGGCTACGAGCAGTACTTC.

The rearrangement joins TRBV27 to TRBJ1-6; D remains unclear. Germline assignment: CDR1 MNHEY and CDR2 SMNVEV (reference sequence). This CDR3 comprises 14 residues. V was shortened by 4 bases and J by 3 bases, with 7 bases between the two germline ends. CDR3 DNA: TGTGCCAGCAGTTCGGGGATCTATAATTCACCCCTCCACTTT. It encodes CASSSGIYNSPLHF.

In its sample, this clone was seen once. The chain is built from TRBV7-2 and TRBJ2-7; no clear D. Germline V CDR1 and CDR2: SGHTA, FQGNSA. The V end lost 2 bases, the J end lost 2 bases, and 7 bases lay between the germline ends. This CDR3 spans 13 amino acids. CDR3 protein: CASSLSQAYEQYF. In nucleotides, the CDR3 is TGTGCCAGCAGCTTAAGTCAGGCCTACGAGCAGTACTTC.

The rearrangement joins TRBV4-2 to TRBJ1-2, with TRBD1 as a possible D gene (5 bases). There are 16 residues in the CDR3. Trimming pared 0 bases from V and 4 bases from J, leaving 15 bases between. Germline CDR1 LGHNA, CDR2 YNFKEQ. CDR3 residues: CASSQDMGQGRYGYTF. In DNA form, the CDR3 reads TGTGCCAGCAGCCAAGATATGGGGCAGGGCCGCTATGGCTACACCTTC.

This clone was seen only a few times. This chain links TRBV7-9 with TRBJ2-1; no definite D call. The germline gives CDR1 SEHNR, CDR2 FQNEAQ (reference sequence). The CDR3 sequence is 11 residues long. Trimming removed 2 bases from V and 7 bases from J, with 3 bases in between. The CDR3 coding sequence is TGTGCCAGCAGCTTAACAAATGAGCAGTTCTTC. Amino acid sequence: CASSLTNEQFF.

There are a few counts of this clone. The chain couples TRBV25-1 to TRBJ1-5; 9 positions agree with TRBD1. The V segment lost 5 bases and the J segment 5 bases; nucleotides outside the gene matches: 4. The CDR3 loop spans 14 amino acids. Germline CDR1 reads MGHDK; CDR2 reads SYGVNS. The CDR3 DNA sequence: TGTGCCAGCAGTAACACAGGGGGCGATCAGCCCCAGCATTTT. Its protein is CASSNTGGDQPQHF. The whole variable domain, filled in from reference TRBV25-1 and TRBJ1-5, reads EADIYQTPRYLVIGTGKKITLECSQTMGHDKMYWYQQDPGMELHLIHYSYGVNSTEKGDLSSESTVSRIRTEHFPLTLESARPSHTSQYLCASSNTGGDQPQHFGDGTRLSIL.